Reported below is one T cell receptor (beta chain). The antigen remains unidentified. This sample is drawn from a study of cytomegalovirus exposure and HLA in healthy donors. Overall study results and limits: Rare TCR sequences dominated, though some public TCRs recurred in many donors. In a later analysis, across HLA loci, associated TCR counts were highest for DRB1, lowest for HLA-C. The authors assumed roughly uniform sequencing depth across donors for presence/absence analyses. The authors judged a highly shared variant cluster likely a sequencing artifact.

The PCR contained 60 Vbeta and 13 Jbeta primers. This table comes from immunoSEQ multiplex PCR, and its TCRdb copy is limited to in-frame clones, with some not included. The sample holds about 160,000 clones, around 83% seen once. The V end lost 5 bases, the J end lost 0 bases, and 13 bases lay between the germline ends. Per the germline V gene, CDR1 is SGHTA and CDR2 is FQGNSA. The CDR3 extends over 16 amino acids. The clonotype comes from a male donor in good health and CMV-seropositive. The chain has TRBV7-2 and TRBJ1-4, with D hard to call. Sequenced sample: PBMCs. The CDR3 nucleotides are TGTGCCAGCAGCCCCCGCGGCGTTGCAACTAATGAAAAACTGTTTTTT. The encoded protein is CASSPRGVATNEKLFF.